This entry features one T cell receptor beta chain sequence. Profiled with immunoSEQ multiplex PCR; TCRdb holds only in-frame clones, not every one. The table records about 170,000 clones, 84% of them present only once. These data come from a study of blood T cell repertoires in COVID-19. Study summary: Sites in the United States, Italy and Spain provided acute and convalescent COVID-19 samples. PBMCs, B-cell-depleted T cells, or T cells provided the cDNA or gDNA that made up the material.

The sample comprised peripheral blood. The source is a woman of 80 years or more with COVID-19, enrolled during active disease.

CDR3 residues: CASSLSPGQGFYNEQFF. In DNA, the CDR3 is TGCGCCAGCAGCTTGTCCCCGGGACAGGGGTTCTACAATGAGCAGTTCTTC. The rearrangement links TRBV5-1 to TRBJ2-1, with 10 positions matching TRBD1. Looked up from germline, CDR1 is SGHRS and CDR2 is YFSETQ. The ends lost 1 base at V and 3 bases at J; junction bases unmatched: 7. The CDR3 is 17 amino acids.